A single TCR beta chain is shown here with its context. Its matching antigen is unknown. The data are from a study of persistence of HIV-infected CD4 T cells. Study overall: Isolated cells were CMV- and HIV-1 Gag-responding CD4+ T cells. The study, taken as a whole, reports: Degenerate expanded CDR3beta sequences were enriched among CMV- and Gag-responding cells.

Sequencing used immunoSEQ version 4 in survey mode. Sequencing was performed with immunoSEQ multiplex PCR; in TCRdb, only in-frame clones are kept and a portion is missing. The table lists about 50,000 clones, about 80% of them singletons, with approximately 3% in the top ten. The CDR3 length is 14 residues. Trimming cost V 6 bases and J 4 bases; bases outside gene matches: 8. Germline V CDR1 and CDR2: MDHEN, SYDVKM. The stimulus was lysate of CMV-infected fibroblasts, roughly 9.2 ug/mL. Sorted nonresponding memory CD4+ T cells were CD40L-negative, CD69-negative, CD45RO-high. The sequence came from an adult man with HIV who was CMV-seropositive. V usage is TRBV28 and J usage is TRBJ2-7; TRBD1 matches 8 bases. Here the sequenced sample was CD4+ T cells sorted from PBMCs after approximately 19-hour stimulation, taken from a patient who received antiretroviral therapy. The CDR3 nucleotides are TGTGCCAGCAGACTCGGACAGGGATTTTACGAGCAGTACTTC. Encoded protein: CASRLGQGFYEQYF.